These 14 T cell receptor beta chains originate from one sample sequenced in a study of Ad26.COV2.S vaccination and SARS-CoV-2 variants. Generated by immunoSEQ multiplex PCR, the TCRdb table keeps only in-frame clones and is missing some. The sample gives around 300,000 clones, roughly 90% of which show up once; around 5.5% is in the top ten. The treatment denotes: approximately 18 received Ad26.COV2.S at low or high dose, single or two shots; roughly five received placebo; per-sample allocation not given. Collection of samples fell on day 63 after the first vaccine or placebo injection. This sample comprised peripheral blood, obtained in a trial of Ad26.COV2.S vaccine versus placebo. These receptors all stem from a person aged 18-65 years who received the Ad26.COV2.S COVID-19 vaccine or a placebo.

The CDR3 is CASSLGQGANYGYTF. Written as DNA, the CDR3 is TGTGCCAGCAGCTTAGGCCAGGGGGCTAACTATGGCTACACCTTC. The rearrangement joins TRBV7-9 to TRBJ1-2, with 7 bases aligning to TRBD1. Losses at the gene ends were 1 base for V and 0 bases for J; bases not matched to a gene: 2. CDR1 and CDR2 (germline): SEHNR, FQNEAQ (reference sequence). The CDR3 extends over 15 amino acids.

This chain links TRBV7-9 with TRBJ1-1, with unresolved D. V lost 5 bases to trimming and J lost 8 bases, with 9 bases between them. Germline CDR1 and CDR2: SEHNR and FQNEAQ (reference sequence). This CDR3 has 11 residues. CDR3 amino acids: CASSPKSEAFF. The DNA of the CDR3 is TGTGCCAGCAGCCCGAAAAGCGAAGCTTTCTTT.

The chain couples TRBV12-3 or TRBV12-4 to TRBJ1-5, with no clear D. Trimming cost V 6 bases and J 3 bases, with 6 bases left between them. The CDR3 sequence is 12 residues long. The CDR3 DNA sequence: TGTGCCAGCAGGATCCTCAATCAGCCCCAGCATTTT. Protein sequence: CASRILNQPQHF.

The chain joins TRBV29-1 to TRBJ1-2; D perhaps matches TRBD1 (5 bases). CDR3 size: 13 residues. V was pared by 1 base and J by 7 bases, with 13 bases between. Germline CDR1 is SQVTM and CDR2 is ANQGSEA. CDR3 protein: CSVEVARDSGYTF. Here the CDR3 DNA reads TGCAGCGTTGAAGTTGCCAGGGACTCTGGCTACACCTTC.

This clone was detected only once. The gene calls are TRBV18 and TRBJ1-2; D remains unclear. Deletions cut 3 bases from V and 6 bases from J, with 17 bases between. This CDR3 has 15 amino acids. The germline CDR1 and CDR2 sequences are KGHSH and LQKENI. The CDR3 protein is CASSPMQGPVNGYTF. CDR3 sequence (DNA): TGTGCCAGCTCACCCATGCAAGGGCCAGTTAATGGCTACACCTTC.

The chain uses TRBV12-5 and TRBJ1-5; D is undetermined. Trimming removed 3 bases at V and 6 bases at J, with 9 bases between. CDR1 and CDR2 (germline): LGHNT, FRNRAP. This CDR3 spans 13 amino acids. CDR3 sequence (DNA): TGTGCTAGTGGTTTCGGGCTCACTCAGCCCCAGCATTTT. The encoded protein is CASGFGLTQPQHF.

The chain is built from TRBV3-1 (or the pseudogene TRBV3-2) and TRBJ1-2; D ambiguous. CDR3 length equals 15 residues. The germline V gene has CDR1 LGHDT and CDR2 YNNKEL (reference sequence). V lost 0 bases to trimming and J lost 0 bases, with 8 bases between them. CDR3 sequence (DNA): TGTGCCAGCAGCCAAGACGAAGGGCCTAACTATGGCTACACCTTC. Its protein is CASSQDEGPNYGYTF.

The chain has TRBV11-1 and TRBJ2-5, with 11 bases matching TRBD2. The CDR3 loop spans 15 amino acids. The germline V gene encodes CDR1 SGHAT and CDR2 FQDESV (reference sequence). Trimming took 6 bases from V and 5 from J; bases not matched to a gene: 8. Written as DNA, the CDR3 is TGTGCCAGCAGGCATAGGACTAGCGGGTCGGAGACCCAGTACTTC. Translating gives CASRHRTSGSETQYF.

The chain is built from TRBV9 and TRBJ1-6, with 8 positions matching TRBD1. There are 14 residues in the CDR3. After removal of 1 base from V and 7 bases from J, the junction contained 1 base not matched to a gene. Germline V gene lookup returns CDR1 SGDLS and CDR2 YYNGEE. The CDR3 region has the DNA TGTGCCAGCAGCGTACCAGGGGGCAATTCACCCCTCCACTTT. Translation: CASSVPGGNSPLHF.

The rearrangement links TRBV28 to TRBJ1-5; a possible D gene is TRBD1 (5 bases). This CDR3 contains 13 residues. V lost 6 bases and J lost 3, with 9 bases in between. CDR1 is MDHEN and CDR2 is SYDVKM in the germline V gene. CDR3 bases: TGTGCCAGCAGGGAGGGGATCAATCAGCCCCAGCATTTT. The encoded protein is CASREGINQPQHF. Filled out from reference TRBV28 and TRBJ1-5, the complete variable domain reads DVKVTQSSRYLVKRTGEKVFLECVQDMDHENMFWYRQDPGLGLRLIYFSYDVKMKEKGDIPEGYSVSREKKERFSLILESASTNQTSMYLCASREGINQPQHFGDGTRLSIL.

J is TRBJ2-3 and V is TRBV7-9; 8 bases align to TRBD2. V shed 2 bases, J shed 6 bases, and the junction held 10 bases outside the gene matches. The CDR3 has 16 amino acids. The V gene's germline CDR1 is SEHNR and CDR2 FQNEAQ (reference sequence). CDR3 residues: CASSLWAGGAADTQYF. The CDR3 DNA reads as TGTGCCAGCAGCTTATGGGCCGGGGGGGCCGCGGATACGCAGTATTTT.

The chain links TRBV19 to TRBJ1-1, with D possibly TRBD1 on 5 matching bases. V lost 3 bases, J lost 6 bases, and 14 bases lay in between. The CDR3 totals 14 residues. The V gene's germline CDR1 is LNHDA and CDR2 SQIVND (reference sequence). Here the CDR3 DNA reads TGTGCCAGTAGTATCCGGGGGGACTACCCTGAAGCTTTCTTT. Translation: CASSIRGDYPEAFF.

In nucleotides, the CDR3 is TGTGCCAGCTCAGAAAGGGGACTAGCGGGAAGCCTGTCCTACAATGAGCAGTTCTTC. Residues: CASSERGLAGSLSYNEQFF. J is TRBJ2-1 and V is TRBV18; 13 nucleotides line up with TRBD2. V shed 5 bases, J shed 1 base, and the junction held 11 bases outside the gene matches. This CDR3 has 19 residues. Germline CDR1 and CDR2: KGHSH and LQKENI. Supplemented by reference TRBV18 and TRBJ2-1, the full variable domain reads NAGVMQNPRHLVRRRGQEARLRCSPMKGHSHVYWYRQLPEEGLKFMVYLQKENIIDESGMPKERFSAEFPKEGPSILRIQQVVRGDSAAYFCASSERGLAGSLSYNEQFFGPGTRLTVL.

The genes are TRBV7-9 and TRBJ1-2; D gene unclear. V dropped 5 bases and J dropped 4 bases, with 17 bases sitting between them. The CDR3 runs to 15 residues. In germline, CDR1 is SEHNR, CDR2 FQNEAQ (reference sequence). The CDR3, as DNA: TGTGCCAGCAGCCCAACTTTTACGCGGCTCTATGGCTACACCTTC. Its translation is CASSPTFTRLYGYTF.